This note documents a single T cell receptor (beta chain) sequence. It has no known antigen specificity. Base qualities are not provided; no much larger clone lies one nucleotide away. Libraries were constructed by the immunoSEQ multiplex PCR assay. TCRdb holds this immuneACCESS table with in-frame rearrangements only. Some clones are missing; in checked studies, unresolved V genes explain under half, and the rest has no known cause. Here the sample has some 14,000 clones; approximately 80% occur a single time. The leading ten clones occupy under 14% of the sample. V is shortened by 5 bases, J by 3 bases, and the region joining them spans 8 bases. Via the germline V gene (reference sequence), CDR1 is LNHDA and CDR2 SQIVND. Including the terminal cysteine and phenylalanine, the CDR3 comprises 13 residues. Kept here is only the CDR3 DNA, which spans 39 bases and is read in frame from base 1. The sample originates from a study of technical replicates of blood from four donors (dated by TCRdb to 2016 to 2017).

The rearranged segments are TRBV19 and TRBJ1-5; TRBD1 is a weak D gene call, 5 bases matching. The receptor comes from a human donor in good health. The sequencing input was PBMCs. The nucleotides read TGTGCCAGTAGTGGGGCTATCAATCAGCCCCAGCATTTT. It translates as CASSGAINQPQHF.